This paragraph covers one T cell receptor beta chain sequence. How the authors handled the data: Amplification of reference gene primers provided the estimated nucleated cell counts. Repertoires were generated with immunoSEQ multiplex PCR, while TCRdb's copy carries only in-frame clones and drops some. V and J calls and clone size are as listed in that table; D and trimming were resolved from the DNA. The repertoire consists of 150,000 to 160,000 clones, with around 79% occurring once and the leading ten covering 1.5% to 2%. This sample was taken from a study of blood T cell repertoires in COVID-19. Turning to the study itself: COVID-19 samples, acute and convalescent, were from the United States, Italy and Spain. The cDNA or gDNA used as material had been derived from T cells, B-cell-depleted T cells, or PBMCs.

The length of the CDR3 is 13 residues. The V end was cut by 2 bases, the J end by 0 bases, with 6 bases between. Germline CDR1 reads SGDLS; CDR2 reads YYNGEE. The receptor was isolated from a man older than 75 with acute or convalescent COVID-19. The gene calls are TRBV9 and TRBJ2-7; D is unclear. Sequenced sample: peripheral blood. The CDR3 bases are TGTGCCAGCAGCGTGGAGAGCTCCTACGAGCAGTACTTC. It yields the protein CASSVESSYEQYF.